The subject of this entry is one T cell receptor beta chain. Its antigen is unidentified. TCRdb ran MiXCR on the 5' RACE reads and lists one entry per CDR3 protein. The sample yields fewer than 250,000 distinct CDR3 sequences, around 19% seen once. The sample belongs to a study of T-cell memory formation after mild COVID-19. Study in general: Clusters were largely donor specific.

Study-level points and caveats: Largely, contracting CD4+ clones fell within CM and EM, and contracting CD8+ clones within EMRA. Confirmation of SARS-CoV-2 specificity was lacking for second-wave clones peaking day 37.

The V and J ends lost 3 bases and 1 base, in that order; junction bases with no gene match: 3. The CDR3 extends over 14 amino acids. Looked up from germline, CDR1 is DFQATT and CDR2 is SNEGSKA (reference sequence). The rearrangement joins TRBV20-1 to TRBJ2-1; 7 bases are a match to TRBD1. The sequencing input was PBMCs or a T cell subset sorted from them (not recorded which). This clonotype originated in an adult woman who had mild COVID-19 (a few samples of this study predate the infection). Cell type and time point are not known. CDR3: CSARGTASYNEQFF. The CDR3 coding sequence is TGCAGTGCTAGGGGGACAGCTTCCTACAATGAGCAGTTCTTC.